Presented here are 30 T cell receptor beta chains from one specimen sequenced in a study of neurological immune-mediated disorders. TCRdb itself ran the 5' RACE reads through MiXCR, one entry per CDR3 protein. Of around 62,000 distinct CDR3 sequences listed, around 4% are singletons. Sequencing input: PBMCs. These receptors all stem from a middle-aged man with multiple sclerosis.

CDR3 DNA sequence: TGCGCCAGCAGCTTGACCCTTTCGGAGCAGTTCTTC. It encodes CASSLTLSEQFF. V and J are TRBV5-1 and TRBJ2-1; D gene ambiguous. Germline assignment: CDR1 SGHRS and CDR2 YFSETQ. This CDR3 is built from 12 residues. The V end lost 1 base, the J end lost 10 bases, and 9 bases lay between the germline ends.

Here the CDR3 reads CASSQQGQSEKLFF. The CDR3 nucleotides are TGTGCCAGCAGTCAGCAGGGACAGTCGGAAAAACTGTTTTTT. V usage is TRBV14 and J usage is TRBJ1-4; 7 nucleotides line up with TRBD1. The germline CDR1 and CDR2 sequences are SGHDN and FVKESK. This CDR3 is built from 14 residues. J gave up 8 bases and V 6 bases, and 9 bases lay outside the gene matches.

This chain joins TRBV28 and TRBJ2-4; tentatively, D is TRBD1 or TRBD2 (6 bases each). The V and J ends lost 8 bases and 10 bases respectively, with 15 bases between them. Germline values: CDR1 MDHEN, CDR2 SYDVKM. This CDR3 has 12 amino acids. CDR3 coding DNA: TGTGCCAGCTCAATAGGGGGGAAAATTCAGTACTTC. Residues: CASSIGGKIQYF.

This clonotype was seen many times. CDR3 loop: CASSIGTGANTGELFF. The CDR3 bases are TGCGCCAGCAGCATAGGGACAGGTGCCAACACCGGGGAGCTGTTTTTT. V gene TRBV5-1 combines with J gene TRBJ2-2, with TRBD1 matching 8 bases. V shed 4 bases and J 2 bases; nucleotides not matched to a gene: 7. Germline V gene lookup returns CDR1 SGHRS and CDR2 YFSETQ. The CDR3 has 16 residues.

There are many counts of this clonotype. V gene TRBV20-1 combines with J gene TRBJ2-5; D may be TRBD1 or TRBD2 (5 bases each). The germline gives CDR1 DFQATT, CDR2 SNEGSKA (reference sequence). Trimming removed 3 bases from V and 7 bases from J, with 9 bases in between. The CDR3 has 11 amino acids. The chain's CDR3 is CSASQRGTQYF. DNA for the CDR3: TGCAGTGCTAGTCAGAGGGGGACCCAGTACTTC.

This clonotype was seen at least ten times. The CDR3 region has the DNA TGCGCCAGCAGCTTGTATTCAGGGGAAGGGTACAATGAGCAGTTCTTC. Its translation: CASSLYSGEGYNEQFF. This chain connects TRBV5-1 to TRBJ2-1; D perhaps matches TRBD1 (6 bases). The ends were cut back, 1 base at V and 4 bases at J, with 15 bases in the middle. Germline assignment: CDR1 SGHRS and CDR2 YFSETQ. CDR3 length: 16 amino acids.

This clonotype showed up many times. The V gene is TRBV7-9, the J gene TRBJ1-5; 7 bases are shared with TRBD1. Germline CDR1 SEHNR, CDR2 FQNEAQ (reference sequence). The junction had 6 bases not matched to a gene; V was cut back by 5 bases and J by 2 bases. This CDR3 contains 15 residues. The CDR3 DNA is TGTGCCAGCAGCCCGACAGGGACCCGCAATCAGCCCCAGCATTTT. This encodes CASSPTGTRNQPQHF. The complete variable domain, with remaining parts taken from reference TRBV7-9 and TRBJ1-5, reads DTGVSQNPRHKITKRGQNVTFRCDPISEHNRLYWYRQTLGQGPEFLTYFQNEAQLEKSRLLSDRFSAERPKGSFSTLEIQRTEQGDSAMYLCASSPTGTRNQPQHFGDGTRLSIL.

In this sample, this clonotype turned up many times. This sequence joins TRBV6-6 and TRBJ1-5; D call uncertain. CDR1 is MNHNY, CDR2 SVGAGI, per germline (reference sequence). The V and J ends lost 2 bases and 4 bases respectively, with 6 bases between them. The CDR3 has 13 residues. The CDR3 coding sequence is TGTGCCAGCAGTTACCCGCAGAATCAGCCCCAGCATTTT. Translation gives CASSYPQNQPQHF.

This clonotype was counted at least ten times. The rearrangement joins TRBV28 to TRBJ1-5, with D possibly matching TRBD1 (5 bases). The ends were cut back, 5 bases at V and 9 bases at J, with 14 bases in the middle. The CDR3 totals 13 residues. The germline V gene encodes CDR1 MDHEN and CDR2 SYDVKM. The CDR3 bases are TGTGCCAGCAGTCCGAGGGGAGTGGGGCCCCAGCATTTT. Protein: CASSPRGVGPQHF. Full variable domain (remainder filled in from reference TRBV28 and TRBJ1-5): DVKVTQSSRYLVKRTGEKVFLECVQDMDHENMFWYRQDPGLGLRLIYFSYDVKMKEKGDIPEGYSVSREKKERFSLILESASTNQTSMYLCASSPRGVGPQHFGDGTRLSIL.

This sequence joins TRBV9 and TRBJ2-2; TRBD2 is a possible D gene (6 bases). With 1 base removed from V and 4 bases from J, the gap between germline ends came to 11 bases. CDR3 size: 15 residues. Looked up from germline, CDR1 is SGDLS and CDR2 is YYNGEE. The CDR3 reads CASSVLPGGTGELFF. The CDR3 DNA reads TGTGCCAGCAGCGTATTACCCGGGGGCACCGGGGAGCTGTTTTTT.

The sample holds many counts of this clonotype. This CDR3 reads CSARLGQGVNSPLHF. The CDR3 nucleotides are TGCAGTGCTAGATTGGGACAGGGAGTTAATTCACCCCTCCACTTT. This rearrangement joins TRBV20-1 to TRBJ1-6; 9 bases match TRBD1. Germline V gene data show CDR1 as DFQATT and CDR2 as SNEGSKA (reference sequence). V trimming: 2 bases; J trimming: 6 bases; junction bases outside the gene matches: 5. This CDR3 has 15 amino acids.

This clonotype was recorded at least ten times. V and J are TRBV5-1 and TRBJ1-1; a weak D match, TRBD1 (6 bases). Deletions cut 0 bases from V and 4 bases from J, with 10 bases between. Germline V gives CDR1 SGHRS, CDR2 YFSETQ. This CDR3 spans 14 amino acids. The CDR3 here is CASSLAGGGTEAFF. CDR3 DNA sequence: TGCGCCAGCAGCTTGGCTGGGGGCGGCACTGAAGCTTTCTTT.

This clonotype was seen repeatedly, ten times or more. This rearrangement joins TRBV9 to TRBJ2-3, with TRBD1 as a possible D gene (5 bases). The V gene's germline CDR1 is SGDLS and CDR2 YYNGEE. V gave up 0 bases and J gave up 8 bases, with 13 bases separating them. This CDR3 region has 14 residues. CDR3 region: CASSVGQGRGTQYF. The CDR3 DNA is TGTGCCAGCAGCGTAGGGCAGGGAAGGGGTACGCAGTATTTT.

This clonotype has a count of ten or more. This sequence joins TRBV5-1 and TRBJ2-1, with a tentative D call TRBD1 (5 bases). Germline V gene data show CDR1 as SGHRS and CDR2 as YFSETQ. The CDR3 extends over 16 amino acids. Deletions cut 0 bases from V and 6 bases from J, with 16 bases between. The CDR3 here is CASSLADSVSGNEQFF. In DNA, the CDR3 is TGCGCCAGCAGCTTGGCCGACAGCGTCTCCGGCAATGAGCAGTTCTTC.

This clonotype was seen repeatedly, ten times or more. The gene calls are TRBV20-1 and TRBJ2-7; D unresolved. V lost 4 bases and J lost 3, with 10 bases in between. The CDR3 consists of 12 residues. The germline CDR1 and CDR2 sequences are DFQATT and SNEGSKA (reference sequence). This CDR3 reads CSATKGGYEQYF. The CDR3 bases are TGCAGTGCTACCAAAGGCGGCTACGAGCAGTACTTC.

This clonotype occurred a few times. This chain uses TRBV11-2 with TRBJ2-7; 7 nucleotides line up with TRBD2. The length of the CDR3 is 17 residues. From germline, CDR1 is SGHAT and CDR2 FQNNGV. V lost 1 base to trimming and J lost 0 bases; unmatched junction nucleotides: 9. In DNA form, the CDR3 reads TGTGCCAGCAGCTTAGCTTGGCTAGCGGATAACTCCTACGAGCAGTACTTC. This codes for CASSLAWLADNSYEQYF.

To note about this clonotype: One end of the junction varies from germline; a read error may be responsible. J is TRBJ2-3 and V is TRBV7-9; D is unclear. The CDR3 runs to 12 residues. Germline V gene lookup returns CDR1 SEHNR and CDR2 FQNEAQ (reference sequence). CDR3 bases: TGTGCCAGCAGCGACAATACAGATACACAGTATTTT. Amino acid sequence: CASSDNTDTQYF.

The rearrangement joins TRBV20-1 to TRBJ2-4, with D unclear. Germline CDR1 DFQATT, CDR2 SNEGSKA (reference sequence). Trimming stripped 4 bases from V and 0 bases from J, with 4 bases between. The CDR3 totals 12 residues. The CDR3 is CSANGAKNIQYF. The CDR3 coding sequence is TGCAGTGCTAACGGAGCCAAAAACATTCAGTACTTC.

The rearrangement joins TRBV20-1 to TRBJ1-1; TRBD1 might be the D (5 bases). Germline assignment: CDR1 DFQATT and CDR2 SNEGSKA (reference sequence). There are 12 residues in the CDR3. The V and J ends lost 8 bases and 0 bases respectively, with 10 bases between them. This CDR3 is CSTGRMNTEAFF. As DNA, the CDR3 is TGCAGTACGGGACGGATGAACACTGAAGCTTTCTTT.

This clonotype has a count of ten or more. The chain links TRBV20-1 to TRBJ2-2; the match to TRBD2 covers 7 bases. The CDR3 has 15 residues. Germline CDR1 and CDR2: DFQATT and SNEGSKA (reference sequence). With 2 bases clipped from V and 2 bases from J, the junction kept 5 bases outside the gene matches. CDR3 nucleotides: TGCAGTGCTAGACTGGCGGGGGTAAACACCGGGGAGCTGTTTTTT. Translating gives CSARLAGVNTGELFF.

There are many counts of this clonotype. This chain joins TRBV3-1 and TRBJ1-1; D is possibly TRBD1 (5 bases). The CDR3 covers 14 residues. Trimming took off 5 bases at V and 1 base at J, with 11 bases between the two ends. The germline V gene encodes CDR1 LGHDT and CDR2 YNNKEL (reference sequence). The chain's CDR3 is CASSTRQRNTEAFF. CDR3 DNA: TGTGCCAGCAGCACCCGACAGAGGAACACTGAAGCTTTCTTT.

This clonotype was counted ten times or more. The V and J genes are TRBV20-1 and TRBJ2-7; TRBD1 aligns across 9 bases. There are 13 residues in the CDR3. Germline V gene sequence: CDR1 DFQATT, CDR2 SNEGSKA (reference sequence). The junction had 8 bases not matched to a gene; V was cut back by 4 bases and J by 7 bases. This chain's CDR3 is CSAIHRGLGEQYV. As DNA, the CDR3 is TGCAGTGCTATACACAGGGGGCTGGGGGAGCAGTACGTC.

This clonotype was seen many times. This CDR3 reads CASSSVGLSYGYTF. The CDR3 coding sequence is TGTGCCAGCAGCTCCGTGGGTCTCAGCTATGGCTACACCTTC. V is TRBV5-5 and J is TRBJ1-2; D gene uncertain. The germline V gene has CDR1 SGHKS and CDR2 YYEKEE (reference sequence). Trimming left V 3 bases short and J 4 bases short, with 13 bases between. CDR3 length: 14 amino acids.

This clonotype was recorded at least ten times. The chain has TRBV5-6 and TRBJ2-3, with D perhaps matching TRBD1 (6 bases). Trimming removed 4 bases at V and 6 bases at J, with 18 bases between. Germline CDR1 reads SGHDT; CDR2 reads YYEEEE. CDR3 size: 15 residues. CDR3 DNA sequence: TGTGCCAGCAGCCGGGGTGGTATAACAGGGGATACGCAGTATTTT. Residues: CASSRGGITGDTQYF.

This clonotype was seen many times. This chain connects TRBV4-2 to TRBJ2-7; 8 bases line up with TRBD1. The CDR3 consists of 17 residues. Germline-derived CDR1 and CDR2 are LGHNA and YNFKEQ. V trimming: 3 bases; J trimming: 7 bases; junction bases outside the gene matches: 17. CDR3 coding DNA: TGTGCCAGCAGCCATTACGCCCCCGGACAGGGAGCAGAAGAGCAGTACTTC. This gives the protein CASSHYAPGQGAEEQYF.

This rearrangement joins TRBV4-2 to TRBJ2-3; TRBD1 matches at 7 bases. The germline CDR1 and CDR2 sequences are LGHNA and YNFKEQ. V trimming: 4 bases; J trimming: 10 bases; junction bases outside the gene matches: 8. The CDR3 totals 13 residues. This CDR3 is CASSRHPGTAQYF. The CDR3 DNA sequence: TGTGCCAGCAGCCGACACCCAGGGACAGCGCAGTATTTT.

This clonotype was counted ten times or more. This chain uses TRBV4-1 with TRBJ2-3, with D perhaps matching TRBD1 (6 bases). The germline gives CDR1 MGHRA, CDR2 YSYEKL. The CDR3 is made up of 16 amino acids. Trimming took 3 bases from V and 0 from J, leaving 13 bases between them. CDR3: CASSHSLGQSTDTQYF. Written as DNA, the CDR3 is TGCGCCAGCAGCCACTCCCTGGGACAAAGCACAGATACGCAGTATTTT.

There are many counts of this clonotype. The CDR3 reads CAISGTTGEQFF. CDR3 DNA: TGTGCCATCAGTGGGACTACGGGTGAGCAGTTCTTC. The chain is built from TRBV10-3 and TRBJ2-1; D is perhaps TRBD2 (6 bases). The ends were cut back, 4 bases at V and 9 bases at J, with 10 bases in the middle. Germline CDR1 ENHRY, CDR2 SYGVKD. The CDR3 is 12 amino acids.

This clonotype was detected ten times or more. The genes are TRBV3-1 and TRBJ1-1; 11 bases map to TRBD1. The V gene end was trimmed by 2 bases and the J gene end by 4 bases; junction bases not matched to a gene: 6. This CDR3 comprises 16 residues. CDR1 and CDR2 (germline): LGHDT, YNNKEL (reference sequence). This CDR3 reads CASSQWGQGVGTEAFF. CDR3 bases: TGTGCCAGCAGCCAATGGGGACAGGGGGTTGGCACTGAAGCTTTCTTT.

This clonotype was observed at least ten times. CDR3 protein: CASSQVRGQEQPQHF. CDR3 DNA: TGTGCCAGCAGCCAAGTCAGAGGTCAGGAACAGCCCCAGCATTTT. The rearrangement links TRBV3-1 to TRBJ1-5, with D unresolved. The CDR3 consists of 15 residues. From germline, CDR1 is LGHDT and CDR2 YNNKEL (reference sequence). With 1 base removed from V and 7 bases from J, the gap between germline ends came to 14 bases.